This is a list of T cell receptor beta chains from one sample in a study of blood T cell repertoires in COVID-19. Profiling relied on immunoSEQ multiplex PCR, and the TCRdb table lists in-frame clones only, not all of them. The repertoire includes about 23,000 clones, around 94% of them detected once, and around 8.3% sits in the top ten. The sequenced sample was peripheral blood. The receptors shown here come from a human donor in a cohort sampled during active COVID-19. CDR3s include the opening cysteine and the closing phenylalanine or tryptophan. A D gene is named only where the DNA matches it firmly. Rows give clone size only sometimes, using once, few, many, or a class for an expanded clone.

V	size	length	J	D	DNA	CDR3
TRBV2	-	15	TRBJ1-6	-	TGTGCCAGCAGAACCGGGCGAGGAGGCAATTCACCCCTCCACTTT	CASRTGRGGNSPLHF
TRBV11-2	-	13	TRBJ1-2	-	TGTGCCAGCAGCCCAGGACAGTTCTATGGCTACACCTTC	CASSPGQFYGYTF
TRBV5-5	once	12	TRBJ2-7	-	TGTGCCAGCAGCCCGGACAGCTACGAGCAGTACTTC	CASSPDSYEQYF
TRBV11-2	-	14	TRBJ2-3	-	TGTGCCAGCAGCTTCGTCCAGGGGTCAGATACGCAGTATTTT	CASSFVQGSDTQYF
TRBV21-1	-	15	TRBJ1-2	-	TGTGCCAGCAGCAAAGGCGAAAAGGGGTCGTGGGGCTACACCTTC	CASSKGEKGSWGYTF
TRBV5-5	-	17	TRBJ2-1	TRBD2	TGTGCCAGCAGCTTGTGGGGACTAGCCAGCTCCTACAATGAGCAGTTCTTC	CASSLWGLASSYNEQFF
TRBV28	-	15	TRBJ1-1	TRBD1	TGTGCCAGCAGCCGCCCGAGGACAGGGAACACTGAAGCTTTCTTT	CASSRPRTGNTEAFF
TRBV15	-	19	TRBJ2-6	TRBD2	TGTGCCACCAGCAACACCGGGACTAGATTACTCTCTGGGGCCAACGTCCTGACTTTC	CATSNTGTRLLSGANVLTF
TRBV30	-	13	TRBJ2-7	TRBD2	TGTGCCTGGACTCGGGAGGTCTTGAACGAGCAGTACTTC	CAWTREVLNEQYF
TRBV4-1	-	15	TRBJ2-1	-	TGCGCCAGCAGCCAAGATCCCGGAGAGTACAATGAGCAGTTCTTC	CASSQDPGEYNEQFF
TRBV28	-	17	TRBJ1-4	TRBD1	TGTGCCAGCAGTTTGGTACCCGGGACAGGGGCAAATGAAAAACTGTTTTTT	CASSLVPGTGANEKLFF
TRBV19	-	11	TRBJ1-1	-	TGTGCCAGCGAAGGAGGCGGAGGAGCTTTCTTT	CASEGGGGAFF
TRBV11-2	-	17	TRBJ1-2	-	TGTGCCAGCAGCTCTGGGGCAGGTCCCACTATAGGGGGTGGCTACACCTTC	CASSSGAGPTIGGGYTF
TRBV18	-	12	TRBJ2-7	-	TGTGCCAGCTCACCACCCCCGCGGGAGCAGTACTTC	CASSPPPREQYF
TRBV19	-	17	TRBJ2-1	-	TGTGCCAGTAGTATTAGTGCTTGGCAGGGTAGCCACAATGAGCAGTTCTTC	CASSISAWQGSHNEQFF
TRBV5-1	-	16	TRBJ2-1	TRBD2	TGCGCCAGCAGCCAAACTAGCGGGAGCTCCTACAATGAGCAGTTCTTC	CASSQTSGSSYNEQFF
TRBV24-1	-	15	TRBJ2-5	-	TGTGCCACCAGTGATCGTGGCAGTCACCAAGAGACCCAGTACTTC	CATSDRGSHQETQYF
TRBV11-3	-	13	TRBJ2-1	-	TGTGCCAGCAGCTTAGCGACTAGCAATGAGCAGTTCTTC	CASSLATSNEQFF
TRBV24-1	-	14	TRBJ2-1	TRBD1	TGTGCCACCAGTGTTTCGCCACAGGGGTATGAGCAGTTCTTC	CATSVSPQGYEQFF
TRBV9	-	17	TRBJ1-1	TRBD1	TGTGCCAGCAGCCCCCGGGACAGGGGAAATATTAACACTGAAGCTTTCTTT	CASSPRDRGNINTEAFF
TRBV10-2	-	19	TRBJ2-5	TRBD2	TGCGCCAGCAGTGAAGGTCGGGCTAGCGGGGGGGCCTGGGTAGGGACCCAGTACTTC	CASSEGRASGGAWVGTQYF
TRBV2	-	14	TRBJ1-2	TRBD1	TGTGCCAGCAGTGAAGCGTGGACAGGGCGCGGCTACACCTTC	CASSEAWTGRGYTF
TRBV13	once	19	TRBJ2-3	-	TGTGCCAGCAGCTTAGTACAAAGTGGGCGGGGCCACTTGGCAGATACGCAGTATTTT	CASSLVQSGRGHLADTQYF
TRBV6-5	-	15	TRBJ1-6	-	TGTGCCAGCAGTTACCAGTGGGGGGGAAATTCACCCCTCCACTTT	CASSYQWGGNSPLHF